The table lists the clone carrying this TCR beta chain with a few counts. What it recognizes is unknown. The entry originates in a study of STAT5B mutations in CD4+ large granular lymphocyte leukemia. Study outcomes and limitations: About 25% of private leukemic clonotypes occurred rarely in other patients' non-leukemic repertoires.

The repertoire was sequenced with immunoSEQ multiplex PCR; TCRdb's copy has only in-frame clones and lacks some. The table lists 30,000 to 35,000 clones, 65% to 70% of them singletons. This TCR was sampled from a human donor in good health. Sequenced input: CD4+ T cells from blood buffy coats.

This CDR3 is CASGLRAGTSGGEQFF. CDR3 in DNA: TGTGCTAGTGGTTTGAGAGCGGGGACTAGCGGGGGTGAGCAGTTCTTC. The V and J genes are TRBV12-5 and TRBJ2-1, with TRBD2 matching over 14 bases. In germline, CDR1 is LGHNT, CDR2 FRNRAP. The length of the CDR3 is 16 residues. V shed 2 bases and J 9 bases; nucleotides not matched to a gene: 6.